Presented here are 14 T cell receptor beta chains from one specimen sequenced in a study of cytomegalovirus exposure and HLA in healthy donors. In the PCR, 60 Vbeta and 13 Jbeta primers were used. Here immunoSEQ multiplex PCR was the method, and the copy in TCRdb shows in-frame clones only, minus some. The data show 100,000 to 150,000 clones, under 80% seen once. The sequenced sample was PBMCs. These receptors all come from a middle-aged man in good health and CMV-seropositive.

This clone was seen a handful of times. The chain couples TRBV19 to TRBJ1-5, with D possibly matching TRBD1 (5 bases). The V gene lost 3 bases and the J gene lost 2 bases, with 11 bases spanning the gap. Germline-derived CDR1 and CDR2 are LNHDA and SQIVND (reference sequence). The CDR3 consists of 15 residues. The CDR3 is CASSIRVDGNQPQHF. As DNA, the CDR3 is TGTGCCAGTAGTATCAGGGTGGACGGCAATCAGCCCCAGCATTTT.

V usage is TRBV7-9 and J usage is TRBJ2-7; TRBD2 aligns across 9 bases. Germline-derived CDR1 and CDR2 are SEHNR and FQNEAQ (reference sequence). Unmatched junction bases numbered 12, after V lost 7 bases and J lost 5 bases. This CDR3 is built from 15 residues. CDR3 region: CASIVTAGGPDEQYF. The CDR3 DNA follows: TGTGCCAGCATCGTTACCGCGGGGGGGCCCGACGAGCAGTACTTC. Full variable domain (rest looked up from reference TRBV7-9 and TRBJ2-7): DTGVSQNPRHKITKRGQNVTFRCDPISEHNRLYWYRQTLGQGPEFLTYFQNEAQLEKSRLLSDRFSAERPKGSFSTLEIQRTEQGDSAMYLCASIVTAGGPDEQYFGPGTRLTVT.

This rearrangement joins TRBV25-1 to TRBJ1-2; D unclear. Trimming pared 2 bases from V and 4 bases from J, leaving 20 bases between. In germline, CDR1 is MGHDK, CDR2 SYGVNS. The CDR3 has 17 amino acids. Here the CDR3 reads CASSESSGSGAFYGYTF. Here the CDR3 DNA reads TGTGCCAGCAGTGAAAGTTCTGGGAGCGGAGCCTTCTATGGCTACACCTTC.

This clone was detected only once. The chain's CDR3 is CASSPQDRGRETGELFF. The CDR3, as DNA: TGTGCCAGCTCACCACAAGACAGGGGGCGTGAGACCGGGGAGCTGTTTTTT. The gene calls are TRBV18 and TRBJ2-2, with TRBD1 matching 10 bases. The CDR3 has 17 residues. Trimming took 1 base from V and 5 from J; bases not matched to a gene: 7. Per the germline V gene, CDR1 is KGHSH and CDR2 is LQKENI.

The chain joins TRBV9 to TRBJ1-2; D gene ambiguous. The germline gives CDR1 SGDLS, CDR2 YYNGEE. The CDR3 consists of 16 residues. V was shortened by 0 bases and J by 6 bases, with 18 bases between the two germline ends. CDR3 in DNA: TGTGCCAGCAGCGTAGTAGCGGGTGGGAGTTCCGATGGCTACACCTTC. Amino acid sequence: CASSVVAGGSSDGYTF. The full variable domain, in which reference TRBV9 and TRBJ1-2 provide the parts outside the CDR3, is DSGVTQTPKHLITATGQRVTLRCSPRSGDLSVYWYQQSLDQGLQFLIQYYNGEERAKGNILERFSAQQFPDLHSELNLSSLELGDSALYFCASSVVAGGSSDGYTFGSGTRLTVV.

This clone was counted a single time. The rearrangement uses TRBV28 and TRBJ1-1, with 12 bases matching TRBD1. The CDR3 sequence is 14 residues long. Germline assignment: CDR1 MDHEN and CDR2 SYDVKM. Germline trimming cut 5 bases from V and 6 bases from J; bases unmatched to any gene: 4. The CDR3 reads CASSGTGGNPEAFF. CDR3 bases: TGTGCCAGCAGTGGGACAGGGGGCAATCCTGAAGCTTTCTTT.

This CDR3 is CAWSVVTSGYPFF. The CDR3 DNA follows: TGTGCCTGGAGTGTAGTGACTAGCGGGTATCCGTTCTTC. The chain uses TRBV30 and TRBJ2-1; 10 bases fit TRBD2. The junction had 8 bases not matched to a gene; V was cut back by 0 bases and J by 15 bases. The germline V gene encodes CDR1 GTSNPN and CDR2 SVGIG (reference sequence). The CDR3 spans 13 residues.

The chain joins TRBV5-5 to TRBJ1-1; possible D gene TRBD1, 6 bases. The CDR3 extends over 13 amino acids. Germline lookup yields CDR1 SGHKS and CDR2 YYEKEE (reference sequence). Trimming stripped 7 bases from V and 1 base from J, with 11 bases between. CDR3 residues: CASGRTANTEAFF. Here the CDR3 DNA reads TGTGCCAGCGGAAGGACAGCGAACACTGAAGCTTTCTTT.

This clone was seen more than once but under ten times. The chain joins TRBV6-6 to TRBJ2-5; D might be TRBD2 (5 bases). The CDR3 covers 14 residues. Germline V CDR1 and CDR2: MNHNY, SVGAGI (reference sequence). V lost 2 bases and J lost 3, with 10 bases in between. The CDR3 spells CASSYPGMEETQYF. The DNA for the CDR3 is TGTGCCAGCAGTTACCCCGGGATGGAAGAGACCCAGTACTTC.

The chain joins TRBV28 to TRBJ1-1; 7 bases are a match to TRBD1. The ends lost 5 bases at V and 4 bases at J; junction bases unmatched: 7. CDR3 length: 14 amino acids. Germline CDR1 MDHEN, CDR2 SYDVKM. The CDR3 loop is CASSPTGLGTEAFF. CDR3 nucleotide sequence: TGTGCCAGCAGTCCGACAGGGTTAGGCACTGAAGCTTTCTTT.

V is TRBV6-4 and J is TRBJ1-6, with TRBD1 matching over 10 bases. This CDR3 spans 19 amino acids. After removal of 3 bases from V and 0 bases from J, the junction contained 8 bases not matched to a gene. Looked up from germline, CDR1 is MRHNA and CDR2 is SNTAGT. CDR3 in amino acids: CASSETGTGDSSYNSPLHF. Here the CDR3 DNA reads TGTGCCAGCAGTGAGACCGGGACAGGGGATAGCTCCTATAATTCACCCCTCCACTTT.

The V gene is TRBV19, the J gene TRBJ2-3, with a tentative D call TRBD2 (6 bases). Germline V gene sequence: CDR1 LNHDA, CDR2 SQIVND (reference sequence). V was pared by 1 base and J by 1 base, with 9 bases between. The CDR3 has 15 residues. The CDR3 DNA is TGTGCCAGTAGTATAGCGGAGGGGCGCACAGATACGCAGTATTTT. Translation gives CASSIAEGRTDTQYF. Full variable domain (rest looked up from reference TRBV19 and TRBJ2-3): DGGITQSPKYLFRKEGQNVTLSCEQNLNHDAMYWYRQDPGQGLRLIYYSQIVNDFQKGDIAEGYSVSREKKESFPLTVTSAQKNPTAFYLCASSIAEGRTDTQYFGPGTRLTVL.

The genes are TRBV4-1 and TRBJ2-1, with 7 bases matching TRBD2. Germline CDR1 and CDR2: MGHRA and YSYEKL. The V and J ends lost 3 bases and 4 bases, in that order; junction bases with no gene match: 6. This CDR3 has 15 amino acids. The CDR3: CASSQSGVRYNEQFF. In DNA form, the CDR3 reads TGCGCCAGCAGCCAGAGCGGGGTTCGGTACAATGAGCAGTTCTTC.

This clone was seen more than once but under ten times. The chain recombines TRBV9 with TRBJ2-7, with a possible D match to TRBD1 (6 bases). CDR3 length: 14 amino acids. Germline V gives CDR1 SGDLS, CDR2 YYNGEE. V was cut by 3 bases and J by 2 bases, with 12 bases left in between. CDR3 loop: CASSAGTPTYEQYF. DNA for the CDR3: TGTGCCAGCAGCGCCGGGACACCTACCTACGAGCAGTACTTC.